Here is one TCR beta chain with its context. The antigen remains unidentified. The CDR3 sequence is 16 residues long. The J segment lost 5 bases and the V segment lost 2 bases, leaving 12 bases of the junction unmatched. Germline assignment: CDR1 DFQATT and CDR2 SNEGSKA (reference sequence). The sample is drawn from a study of T cells in Graves' hyperthyroidism and ophthalmopathy. Looking at the study overall: The authors collected peripheral blood at initial diagnosis, before any treatment. Findings and caveats of the study: Most thyroid clonotypes expanded above 0.001 appeared in blood too.

Using RNA transcripts as the source, TCR beta CDR3 regions were amplified. TCR CDR3 underwent first-round RT-PCR with the HTBI primer set. TCRdb reprocessed the multiplex PCR reads via MiXCR and lists one record per CDR3 protein. This repertoire shows roughly 350,000 distinct CDR3 sequences, approximately 15% found once; its top ten account for approximately 35%. A NOSPECS grade of at least 4, a Clinical Activity Score of at least 3 and duration under 3 months were recorded in ophthalmopathy patients. This receptor was identified in a woman aged 40-49 years with Graves' ophthalmopathy. This rearrangement joins TRBV20-1 to TRBJ2-5; 9 nucleotides match TRBD1. Sequenced sample: blood. The CDR3 sequence is CSARKLGQGRGETQYF. In DNA, the CDR3 is TGCAGTGCTAGAAAACTAGGACAGGGGAGGGGGGAGACCCAGTACTTC.